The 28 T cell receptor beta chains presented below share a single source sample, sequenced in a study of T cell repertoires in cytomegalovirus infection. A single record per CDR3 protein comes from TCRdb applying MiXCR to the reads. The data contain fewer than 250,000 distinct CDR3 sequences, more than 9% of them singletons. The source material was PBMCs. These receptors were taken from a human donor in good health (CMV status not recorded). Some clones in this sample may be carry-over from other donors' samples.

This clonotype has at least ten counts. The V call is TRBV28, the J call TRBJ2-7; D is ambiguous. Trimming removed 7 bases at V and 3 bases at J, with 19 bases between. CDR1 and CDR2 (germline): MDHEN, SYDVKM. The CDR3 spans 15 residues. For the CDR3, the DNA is TGTGCCAGCACCACCCCGGAAAGCCCTAACTACGAGCAGTACTTC. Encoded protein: CASTTPESPNYEQYF.

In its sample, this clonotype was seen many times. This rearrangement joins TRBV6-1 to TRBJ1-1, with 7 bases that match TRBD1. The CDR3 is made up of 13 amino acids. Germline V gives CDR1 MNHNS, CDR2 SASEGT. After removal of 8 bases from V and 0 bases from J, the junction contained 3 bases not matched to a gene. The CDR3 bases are TGTGCCAGCCGACAGGGATTGAACACTGAAGCTTTCTTT. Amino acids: CASRQGLNTEAFF.

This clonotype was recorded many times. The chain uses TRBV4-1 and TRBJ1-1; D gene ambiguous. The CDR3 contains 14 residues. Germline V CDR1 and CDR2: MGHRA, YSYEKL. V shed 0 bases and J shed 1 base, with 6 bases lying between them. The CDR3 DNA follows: TGCGCCAGCAGCCAAGATACGGGGAACACTGAAGCTTTCTTT. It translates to CASSQDTGNTEAFF.

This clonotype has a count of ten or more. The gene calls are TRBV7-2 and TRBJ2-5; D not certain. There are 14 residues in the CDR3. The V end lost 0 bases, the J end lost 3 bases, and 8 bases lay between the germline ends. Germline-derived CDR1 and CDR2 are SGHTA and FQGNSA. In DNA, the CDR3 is TGTGCCAGCAGCTTAGCAAGCAGCGAAGAGACCCAGTACTTC. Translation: CASSLASSEETQYF.

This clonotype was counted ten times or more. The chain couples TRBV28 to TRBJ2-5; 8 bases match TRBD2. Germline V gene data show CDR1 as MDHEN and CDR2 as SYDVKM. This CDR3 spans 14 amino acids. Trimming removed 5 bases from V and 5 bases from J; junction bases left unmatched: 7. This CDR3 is CASSPLAGSETQYF. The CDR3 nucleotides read TGTGCCAGCAGTCCCTTAGCGGGATCCGAGACCCAGTACTTC.

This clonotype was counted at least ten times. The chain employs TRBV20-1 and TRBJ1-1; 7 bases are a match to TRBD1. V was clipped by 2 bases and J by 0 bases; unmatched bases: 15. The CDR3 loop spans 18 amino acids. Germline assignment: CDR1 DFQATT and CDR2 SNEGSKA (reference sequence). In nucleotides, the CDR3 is TGCAGTGCTAGACCCGCGGGCGGGCCGGGACAGTTGAACACTGAAGCTTTCTTT. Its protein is CSARPAGGPGQLNTEAFF.

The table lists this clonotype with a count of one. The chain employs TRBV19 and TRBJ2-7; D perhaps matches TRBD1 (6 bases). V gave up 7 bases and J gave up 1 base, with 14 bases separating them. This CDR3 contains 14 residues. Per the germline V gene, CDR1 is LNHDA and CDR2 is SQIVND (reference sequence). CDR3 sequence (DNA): TGTGCCAGTATGGGGACACCCCCTTCCTACGAGCAGTACTTC. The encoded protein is CASMGTPPSYEQYF. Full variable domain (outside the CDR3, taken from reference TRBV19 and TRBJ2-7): DGGITQSPKYLFRKEGQNVTLSCEQNLNHDAMYWYRQDPGQGLRLIYYSQIVNDFQKGDIAEGYSVSREKKESFPLTVTSAQKNPTAFYLCASMGTPPSYEQYFGPGTRLTVT.

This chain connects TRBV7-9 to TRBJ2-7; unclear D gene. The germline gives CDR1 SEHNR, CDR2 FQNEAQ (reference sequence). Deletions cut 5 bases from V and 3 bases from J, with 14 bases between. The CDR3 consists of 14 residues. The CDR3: CASSAPRDFYEQYF. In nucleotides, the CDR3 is TGTGCCAGCAGCGCTCCTAGGGATTTCTACGAGCAGTACTTC.

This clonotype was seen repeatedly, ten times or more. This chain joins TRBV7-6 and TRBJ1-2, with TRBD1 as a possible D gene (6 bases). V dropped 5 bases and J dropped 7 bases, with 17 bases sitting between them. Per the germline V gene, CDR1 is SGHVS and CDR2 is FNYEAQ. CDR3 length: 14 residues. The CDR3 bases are TGTGCCAGCAGCCCGAGCGGGGGCAGGGCTGGCTACACCTTC. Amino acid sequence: CASSPSGGRAGYTF.

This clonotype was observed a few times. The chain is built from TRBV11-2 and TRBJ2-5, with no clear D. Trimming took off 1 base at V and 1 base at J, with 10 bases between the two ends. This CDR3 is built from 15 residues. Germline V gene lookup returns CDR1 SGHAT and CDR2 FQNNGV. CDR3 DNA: TGTGCCAGCAGCTTAGGAGGCCACAGCCAAGAGACCCAGTACTTC. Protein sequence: CASSLGGHSQETQYF.

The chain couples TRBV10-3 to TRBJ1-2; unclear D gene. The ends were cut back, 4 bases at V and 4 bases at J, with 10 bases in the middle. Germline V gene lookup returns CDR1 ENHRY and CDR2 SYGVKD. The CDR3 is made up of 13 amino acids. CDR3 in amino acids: CAISAPGLYGYTF. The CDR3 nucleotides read TGTGCCATCAGTGCCCCAGGTCTCTATGGCTACACCTTC.

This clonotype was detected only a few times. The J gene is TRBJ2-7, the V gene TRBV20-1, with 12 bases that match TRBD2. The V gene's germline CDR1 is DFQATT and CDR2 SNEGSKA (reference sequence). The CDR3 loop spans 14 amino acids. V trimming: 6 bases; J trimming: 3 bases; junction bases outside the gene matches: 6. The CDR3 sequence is CSALTSGGLYEQYF. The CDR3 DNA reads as TGCAGTGCCTTGACTAGCGGGGGCCTCTACGAGCAGTACTTC.

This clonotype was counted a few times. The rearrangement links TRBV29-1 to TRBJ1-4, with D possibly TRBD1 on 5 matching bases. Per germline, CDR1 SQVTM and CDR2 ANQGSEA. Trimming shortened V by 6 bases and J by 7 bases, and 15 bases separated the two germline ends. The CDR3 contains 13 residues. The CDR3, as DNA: TGCAGCGTCAACAGGCAAGGGAGTGAAAAACTGTTTTTT. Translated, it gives CSVNRQGSEKLFF.

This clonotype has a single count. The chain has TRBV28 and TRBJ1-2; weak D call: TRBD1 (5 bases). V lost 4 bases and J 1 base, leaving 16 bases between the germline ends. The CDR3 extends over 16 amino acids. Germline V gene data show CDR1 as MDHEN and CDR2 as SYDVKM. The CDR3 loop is CASSSPGGAFNYGYTF. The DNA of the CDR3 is TGTGCCAGCAGTTCGCCGGGAGGGGCCTTTAACTATGGCTACACCTTC.

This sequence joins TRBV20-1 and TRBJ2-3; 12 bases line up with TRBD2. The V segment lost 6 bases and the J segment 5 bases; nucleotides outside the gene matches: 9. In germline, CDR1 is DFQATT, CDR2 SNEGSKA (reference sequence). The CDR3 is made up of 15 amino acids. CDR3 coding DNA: TGCAGTGCCCGACGGACTAGCGGGATGCGAGATACGCAGTATTTT. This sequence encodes CSARRTSGMRDTQYF.

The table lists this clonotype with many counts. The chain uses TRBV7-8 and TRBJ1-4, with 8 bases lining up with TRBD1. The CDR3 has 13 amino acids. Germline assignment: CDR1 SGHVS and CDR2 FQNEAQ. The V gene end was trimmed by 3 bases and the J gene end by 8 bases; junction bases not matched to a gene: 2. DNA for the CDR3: TGTGCCAGCAGCTTTGGACAGGGAGAAAAACTGTTTTTT. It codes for CASSFGQGEKLFF. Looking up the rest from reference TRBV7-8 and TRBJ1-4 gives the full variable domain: GAGVSQSPRYKVAKRGQDVALRCDPISGHVSLFWYQQALGQGPEFLTYFQNEAQLDKSGLPSDRFFAERPEGSVSTLKIQRTQQEDSAVYLCASSFGQGEKLFFGSGTQLSVL.

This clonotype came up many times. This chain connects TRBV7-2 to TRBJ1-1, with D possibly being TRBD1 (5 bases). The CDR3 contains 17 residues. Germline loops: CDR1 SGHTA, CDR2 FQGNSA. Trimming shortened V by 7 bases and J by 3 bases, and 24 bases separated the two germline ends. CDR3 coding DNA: TGTGCCAGCACCTCAAACCCCGCTCGGACAAGGGACACTGAAGCTTTCTTT. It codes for CASTSNPARTRDTEAFF. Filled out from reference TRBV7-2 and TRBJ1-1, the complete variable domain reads GAGVSQSPSNKVTEKGKDVELRCDPISGHTALYWYRQSLGQGLEFLIYFQGNSAPDKSGLPSDRFSAERTGGSVSTLTIQRTQQEDSAVYLCASTSNPARTRDTEAFFGQGTRLTVV.

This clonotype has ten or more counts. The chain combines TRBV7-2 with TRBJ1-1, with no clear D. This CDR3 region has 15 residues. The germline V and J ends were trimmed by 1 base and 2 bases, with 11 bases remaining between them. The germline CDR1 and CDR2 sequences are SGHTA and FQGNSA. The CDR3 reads CASSLGFQSNTEAFF. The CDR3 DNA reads TGTGCCAGCAGCTTAGGTTTCCAGAGTAACACTGAAGCTTTCTTT.

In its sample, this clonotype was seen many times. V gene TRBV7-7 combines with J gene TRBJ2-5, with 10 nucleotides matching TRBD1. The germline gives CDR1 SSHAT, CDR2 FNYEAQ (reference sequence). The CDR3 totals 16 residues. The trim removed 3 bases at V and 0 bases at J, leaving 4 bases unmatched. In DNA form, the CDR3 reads TGTGCCAGCAGCTTGGGAGGACAGGGGGACCAAGAGACCCAGTACTTC. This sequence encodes CASSLGGQGDQETQYF.

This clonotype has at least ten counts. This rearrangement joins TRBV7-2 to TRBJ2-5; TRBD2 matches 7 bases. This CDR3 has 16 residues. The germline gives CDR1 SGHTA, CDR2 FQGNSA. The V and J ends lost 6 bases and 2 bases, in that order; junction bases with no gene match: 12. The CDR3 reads CASSPGRASGQETQYF. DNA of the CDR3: TGTGCCAGCAGTCCTGGTCGGGCTAGCGGACAAGAGACCCAGTACTTC.

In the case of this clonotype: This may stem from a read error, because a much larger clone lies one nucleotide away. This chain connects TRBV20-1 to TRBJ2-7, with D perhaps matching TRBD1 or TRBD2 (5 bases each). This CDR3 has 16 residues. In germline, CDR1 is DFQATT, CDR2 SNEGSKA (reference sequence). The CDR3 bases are TGCAGTGCTAGACCCGGGACGCGGGTTCTCTCCTACGAGCAGCACTTC. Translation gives CSARPGTRVLSYEQHF.

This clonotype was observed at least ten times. The CDR3 DNA reads TGTGCCAGCAGCACCCTAGCGGGAGTTACCGGGGAGCTGTTTTTT. Amino acids: CASSTLAGVTGELFF. The chain carries TRBV7-9 and TRBJ2-2, with TRBD2 identical over 10 bases. Germline V lookup: CDR1 SEHNR, CDR2 FQNEAQ (reference sequence). V was clipped by 5 bases and J by 5 bases; unmatched bases: 5. There are 15 residues in the CDR3.

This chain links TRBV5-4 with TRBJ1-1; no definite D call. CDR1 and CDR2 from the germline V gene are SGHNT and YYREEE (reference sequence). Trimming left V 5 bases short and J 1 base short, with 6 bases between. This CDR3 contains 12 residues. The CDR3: CASRVSNTEAFF. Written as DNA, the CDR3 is TGTGCCAGCAGGGTTTCGAACACTGAAGCTTTCTTT.

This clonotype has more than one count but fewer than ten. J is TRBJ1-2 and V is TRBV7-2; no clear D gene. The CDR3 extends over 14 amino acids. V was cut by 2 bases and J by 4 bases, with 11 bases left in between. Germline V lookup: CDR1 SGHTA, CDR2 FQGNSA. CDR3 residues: CASSLITGVYGYTF. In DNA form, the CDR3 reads TGTGCCAGCAGCTTAATTACGGGTGTCTATGGCTACACCTTC.

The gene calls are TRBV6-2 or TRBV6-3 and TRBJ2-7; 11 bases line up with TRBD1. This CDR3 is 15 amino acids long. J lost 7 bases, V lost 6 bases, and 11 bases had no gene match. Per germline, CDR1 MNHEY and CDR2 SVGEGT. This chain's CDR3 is CASSPRGQGAKEQYF. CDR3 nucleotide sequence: TGTGCCAGCAGCCCCCGCGGACAGGGGGCGAAAGAGCAGTACTTC.

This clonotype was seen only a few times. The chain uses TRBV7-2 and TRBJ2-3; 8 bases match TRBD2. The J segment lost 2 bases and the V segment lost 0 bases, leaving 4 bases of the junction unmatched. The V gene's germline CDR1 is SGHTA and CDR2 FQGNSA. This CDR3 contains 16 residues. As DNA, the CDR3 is TGTGCCAGCAGCTTAGCACCGGGGGGGCCCACAGATACGCAGTATTTT. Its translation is CASSLAPGGPTDTQYF. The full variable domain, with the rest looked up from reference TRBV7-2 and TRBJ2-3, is GAGVSQSPSNKVTEKGKDVELRCDPISGHTALYWYRQSLGQGLEFLIYFQGNSAPDKSGLPSDRFSAERTGGSVSTLTIQRTQQEDSAVYLCASSLAPGGPTDTQYFGPGTRLTVL.

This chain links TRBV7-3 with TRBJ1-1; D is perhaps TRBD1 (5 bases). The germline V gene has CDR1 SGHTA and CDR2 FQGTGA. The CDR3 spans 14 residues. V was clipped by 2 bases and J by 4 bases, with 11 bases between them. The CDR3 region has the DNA TGTGCCAGCAGCTTAGGGGGGACTATCACTGAAGCTTTCTTT. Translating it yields CASSLGGTITEAFF.

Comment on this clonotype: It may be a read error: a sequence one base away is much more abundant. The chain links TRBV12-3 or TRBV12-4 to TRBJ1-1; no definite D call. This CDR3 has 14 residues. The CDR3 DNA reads TGTGCCAGCAGTTTCTCGGTTCGGAGCACTGAAGCTTCCTTT. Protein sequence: CASSFSVRSTEASF.